The next 9 T cell receptor beta chains were all read from a single sample in a study of blood T cell repertoires in COVID-19. Sequenced by immunoSEQ multiplex PCR; TCRdb stores in-frame clones only, minus some. Of approximately 24,000 clones in the sample, roughly 88% were seen once. Input material: peripheral blood. These receptors originate from a man between 65 and 79 years old with acute or convalescent COVID-19.

J is TRBJ1-4 and V is TRBV7-2, with 7 bases aligning to TRBD1. The CDR3 spans 16 residues. V gave up 5 bases and J gave up 2 bases; unmatched junction bases: 8. The germline gives CDR1 SGHTA, CDR2 FQGNSA. CDR3 DNA sequence: TGTGCCAGCAGCCCTACAGGGGTTTCTACTAATGAAAAACTGTTTTTT. The encoded protein is CASSPTGVSTNEKLFF.

The chain recombines TRBV7-8 with TRBJ2-1, with TRBD1 identical over 7 bases. The CDR3 runs 13 residues. The V and J ends lost 3 bases and 5 bases, in that order; junction bases with no gene match: 1. Germline-derived CDR1 and CDR2 are SGHVS and FQNEAQ. The CDR3 nucleotides are TGTGCCAGCAGCTTCGACAGGGACAATGAGCAGTTCTTC. Residues: CASSFDRDNEQFF.

The rearrangement joins TRBV7-2 to TRBJ2-5; D may be TRBD2 (6 bases). With 2 bases removed from V and 5 bases from J, the gap between germline ends came to 15 bases. Germline V gives CDR1 SGHTA, CDR2 FQGNSA. This CDR3 is built from 15 residues. CDR3: CASSLWRGGEETQYF. The CDR3 region has the DNA TGTGCCAGCAGCTTATGGAGGGGAGGAGAGGAGACCCAGTACTTC.

The chain couples TRBV6-2 or TRBV6-3 to TRBJ2-3, with TRBD2 matching 7 bases. The CDR3 sequence is 17 residues long. Germline V gene data show CDR1 as MNHEY and CDR2 as SVGEGT. The V segment lost 1 base and the J segment 0 bases; nucleotides outside the gene matches: 7. The CDR3 loop reads CASSYFGTTASTDTQYF. Written as DNA, the CDR3 is TGTGCCAGCAGTTACTTCGGGACTACCGCTAGCACAGATACGCAGTATTTT.

For the CDR3, the DNA is TGTGCCAGTAGTCAGGGAATGTTAAACTCCTACGAGCAGTACTTC. This sequence encodes CASSQGMLNSYEQYF. This sequence joins TRBV19 and TRBJ2-7, with a tentative D call TRBD1 (5 bases). The CDR3 spans 15 residues. Germline V gene sequence: CDR1 LNHDA, CDR2 SQIVND (reference sequence). With 5 bases removed from V and 0 bases from J, the gap between germline ends came to 14 bases.

V gene TRBV19 combines with J gene TRBJ2-1; D perhaps matches TRBD1 (5 bases). The CDR3 covers 17 residues. Trimming took off 0 bases at V and 9 bases at J, with 21 bases between the two ends. The germline V gene has CDR1 LNHDA and CDR2 SQIVND (reference sequence). The CDR3 sequence: CASSIDGAGSGSGEQFF. CDR3 sequence (DNA): TGTGCCAGTAGTATAGATGGGGCCGGGTCAGGTTCGGGTGAGCAGTTCTTC. Variable domain in full (rest from reference TRBV19 and TRBJ2-1): DGGITQSPKYLFRKEGQNVTLSCEQNLNHDAMYWYRQDPGQGLRLIYYSQIVNDFQKGDIAEGYSVSREKKESFPLTVTSAQKNPTAFYLCASSIDGAGSGSGEQFFGPGTRLTVL.

V and J are TRBV11-2 and TRBJ2-1; perhaps TRBD2 as D (5 bases). Deletions cut 1 base from V and 0 bases from J, with 7 bases between. This CDR3 comprises 15 residues. Germline CDR1 SGHAT, CDR2 FQNNGV. The CDR3 reads CASSLGSGSYNEQFF. The CDR3 DNA is TGTGCCAGCAGCTTAGGGAGCGGCTCCTACAATGAGCAGTTCTTC.

V and J are TRBV18 and TRBJ1-1, with a weak D call TRBD1 (5 bases). This CDR3 spans 13 amino acids. Germline V gene lookup returns CDR1 KGHSH and CDR2 LQKENI. V lost 3 bases to trimming and J lost 8 bases, with 13 bases between them. The CDR3 DNA sequence: TGTGCCAGCTCACCGGGGGGGACGCAGGAAGCTTTCTTT. It codes for CASSPGGTQEAFF. Complete variable domain (other parts from reference TRBV18 and TRBJ1-1): NAGVMQNPRHLVRRRGQEARLRCSPMKGHSHVYWYRQLPEEGLKFMVYLQKENIIDESGMPKERFSAEFPKEGPSILRIQQVVRGDSAAYFCASSPGGTQEAFFGQGTRLTVV.

In its sample, this clone was seen once. DNA of the CDR3: TGTGCCAGCTCACCAATCCGGAATGAGCAGTTCTTC. This codes for CASSPIRNEQFF. This rearrangement joins TRBV18 to TRBJ2-1; no firm D call. V gave up 2 bases and J gave up 7 bases, with 6 bases separating them. The CDR3 covers 12 residues. Germline CDR1 is KGHSH and CDR2 is LQKENI.